This record covers a single TCR beta chain. The V and J ends lost 3 bases and 0 bases, in that order; junction bases with no gene match: 4. There are 15 residues in the CDR3. Germline V gene data show CDR1 as SGHNT and CDR2 as YYREEE (reference sequence). The data were obtained in a study of blood T cell repertoires in COVID-19. On the study more broadly: From the United States, Italy and Spain came samples of acute and convalescent COVID-19. PBMCs, B-cell-depleted T cells, or T cells were the source of the cDNA or gDNA that made up the material.

How the authors handled the data: Amplification of reference gene primers provided the estimated nucleated cell counts. Profiled with immunoSEQ multiplex PCR; TCRdb holds only in-frame clones, not every one. D and trimming come from the DNA, and the V and J calls and clone size come from that table. Here the sample spans around 150,000 clones, around 85% being singletons. The V and J genes are TRBV5-4 and TRBJ1-1; 8 bases are shared with TRBD1. What was sequenced was peripheral blood. The receptor was isolated from a human donor with acute or convalescent COVID-19. The donor label of this sample is uncertain. CDR3 loop: CASSSRTGLNTEAFF. DNA for the CDR3: TGTGCCAGCAGCTCACGGACAGGGCTGAACACTGAAGCTTTCTTT. The variable domain in full, with the rest retrieved from reference TRBV5-4 and TRBJ1-1, is ETGVTQSPTHLIKTRGQQVTLRCSSQSGHNTVSWYQQALGQGPQFIFQYYREEENGRGNFPPRFSGLQFPNYSSELNVNALELDDSALYLCASSSRTGLNTEAFFGQGTRLTVV.